Listed below are T cell receptor beta chains from one sample, sequenced in a study of T cells in Graves' hyperthyroidism and ophthalmopathy. Via MiXCR, TCRdb re-called the multiplex PCR reads, giving one row per CDR3 protein. The sample gives some 460,000 distinct CDR3 sequences, 15% to 19% of which show up once; just under 8% is in the top ten. Sequenced input: blood. The receptors come from a woman between 18 and 29 years old with Graves' hyperthyroidism. Each CDR3 is given with its conserved first and last residue. Each record gives: CDR3 length, V gene, D gene, clone size, CDR3 protein. A D gene is named only where the DNA matches it firmly. Size is stated for part of the rows, as once, few or many counts, or as a class when the clone is expanded.

14 TRBV3-1 - many CASTQTVTSYEQYF
13 TRBV6-1 - many CASTTPGTYEQYF
15 TRBV3-1 - many CASSQGAGPEGEQYF
14 TRBV7-9 - - CASSLGQGSNEQFF
14 TRBV15 - few CATSSSGPPEKLFF
15 TRBV3-1 - many CASSQDRIFTDTQYF
14 TRBV4-1 TRBD1 many CASSQTGTGYEQYF
15 TRBV6-2/TRBV6-3 TRBD1 many CASSYAPWTGDEQYF
15 TRBV19 - few CASSIVHPGSYEQYF
17 TRBV12-3/TRBV12-4 TRBD1 many CASSLGTGARNTGELFF
14 TRBV18 TRBD1 many CASSAGTGYNEQFF
15 TRBV10-3 - many CAISDGLGRGNEQFF
13 TRBV12-3/TRBV12-4 - many CASSTGTLYGYTF
18 TRBV5-8 - - CASSLAGRGLLEDQPQHF
14 TRBV6-1 - - CASSSSGQITEAFF
16 TRBV7-2 - many CASSLSRDRPNYGYTF
14 TRBV7-2 - many CASSLARVDQPQHF
14 TRBV12-3/TRBV12-4 - few CASSRDFNTGELFF
17 TRBV6-1 - many CASRHRRDTTSTDTQYF
15 TRBV11-2 - many CASSLSVSSGNTIYF
15 TRBV11-2 TRBD2 - CASSERAGAGGTQYF
14 TRBV27 TRBD2 - CASSGLDIYNEQFF
14 TRBV2 TRBD2 many CAKGGLAGYNEQFF
13 TRBV28 - many CASSLRGIPSQFF
18 TRBV28 - many CASSLGAQASANTGELFF
15 TRBV19 - few CATNPGVSDQETQYF
17 TRBV5-1 - - CASSLAGMGTTNEKLFF
15 TRBV7-3 - - CASSLIHGANQPQHF
15 TRBV20-1 - many CSAIGRTHSGYGYTF
14 TRBV6-1 - - CASNPATPGNIQYF
14 TRBV10-3 TRBD2 - CAISGTGGLAGQFF
14 TRBV10-1 TRBD1 - CASSVRAGGNEQFF
18 TRBV4-1 - - CASSQRGGGTTYDNEQFF
17 TRBV3-1 TRBD2 - CASSQPASGRSGETQYF
13 TRBV28 - many CASSREPNYEQYF
15 TRBV11-3 - - CASSLEGVEGETQYF
14 TRBV6-1 TRBD1 few CASLPGTDLYGYTF
16 TRBV5-6 - many CASSLGMGTDEETQYF
14 TRBV10-3 - many CAISEGGSKNEQFF
16 TRBV5-4 - - CASSLVIAPSTDTQYF
17 TRBV6-1 TRBD2 many CASRPGLAGAGANVLTF
13 TRBV2 TRBD1 - CASGKTGSIEQFF
16 TRBV9 - many CASSVGRPGVGSPLHF
12 TRBV6-1 - - CAITGRGNEQFF
13 TRBV24-1 - many CATSDEAAYTQYF
15 TRBV6-1 TRBD2 - CASSAETSGGGEQFF
13 TRBV6-1 - few CASSEWGTGGYTF
13 TRBV20-1 - - CSASGGLNYGYTF
12 TRBV28 TRBD1 many CASGQAWYGYTF
14 TRBV4-1 - many CASSTRLGGDTQYF
13 TRBV6-1 - many CASSEPSRETQYF
21 TRBV4-2 TRBD2 - CASSQDLTLAGAAFSYNEQFF
16 TRBV6-5 - few CASSYGQGSYQETQYF
14 TRBV5-6 TRBD1 - CASSGDRGRTEAFF
13 TRBV11-2 - many CASSLGPGYEQYF
14 TRBV6-1 TRBD2 few CASTRGGAPGTQYF
15 TRBV27 TRBD1 many CASNRAQGATDTQYF
16 TRBV25-1 TRBD2 many CASSAAGEGLEETQYF
15 TRBV29-1 - few CSGLRTASGANVLTF